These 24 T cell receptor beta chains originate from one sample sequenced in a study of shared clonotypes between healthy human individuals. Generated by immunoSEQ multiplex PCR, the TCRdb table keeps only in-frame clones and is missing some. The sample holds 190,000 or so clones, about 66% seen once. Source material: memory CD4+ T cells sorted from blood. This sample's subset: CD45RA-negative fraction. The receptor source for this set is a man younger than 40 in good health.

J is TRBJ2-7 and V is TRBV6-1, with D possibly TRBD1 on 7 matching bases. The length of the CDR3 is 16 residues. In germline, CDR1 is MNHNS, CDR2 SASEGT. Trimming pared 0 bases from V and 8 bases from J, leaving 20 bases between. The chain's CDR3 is CASSEARAGGFQKQYF. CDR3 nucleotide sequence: TGTGCCAGCAGTGAAGCTCGGGCAGGGGGGTTTCAAAAGCAGTACTTC.

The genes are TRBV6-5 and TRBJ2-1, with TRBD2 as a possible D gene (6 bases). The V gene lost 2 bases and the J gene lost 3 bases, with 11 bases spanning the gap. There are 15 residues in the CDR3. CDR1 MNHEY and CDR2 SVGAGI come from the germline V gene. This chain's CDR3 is CASSYASGVYNEQFF. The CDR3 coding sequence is TGTGCCAGCAGTTACGCGTCGGGGGTCTACAATGAGCAGTTCTTC.

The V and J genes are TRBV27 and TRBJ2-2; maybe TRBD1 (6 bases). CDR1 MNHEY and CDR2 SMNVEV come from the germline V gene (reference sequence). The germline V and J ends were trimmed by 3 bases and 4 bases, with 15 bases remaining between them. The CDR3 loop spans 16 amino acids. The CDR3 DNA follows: TGTGCCAGCAGTTTGGGTCAGGGGTATAGCACCGGGGAGCTGTTTTTT. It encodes CASSLGQGYSTGELFF.

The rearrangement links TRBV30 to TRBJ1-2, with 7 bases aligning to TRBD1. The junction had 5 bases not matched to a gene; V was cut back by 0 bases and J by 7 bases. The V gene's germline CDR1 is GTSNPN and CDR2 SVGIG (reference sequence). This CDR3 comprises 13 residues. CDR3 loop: CAWSVGGLSGYTF. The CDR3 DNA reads TGTGCCTGGAGTGTAGGGGGCCTCTCTGGCTACACCTTC.

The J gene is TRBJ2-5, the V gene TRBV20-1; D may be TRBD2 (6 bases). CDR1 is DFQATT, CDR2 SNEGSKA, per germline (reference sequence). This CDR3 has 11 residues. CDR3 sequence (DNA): TGCAGAGGAGGGGTGGGGGAGACCCAGTACTTC. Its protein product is CRGGVGETQYF.

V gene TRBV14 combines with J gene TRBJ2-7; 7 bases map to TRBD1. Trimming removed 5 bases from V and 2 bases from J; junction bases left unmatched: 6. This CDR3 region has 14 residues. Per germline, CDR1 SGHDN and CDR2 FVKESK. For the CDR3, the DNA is TGTGCCAGCAGCAAGACAGGGTTAGCCTACGAGCAGTACTTC. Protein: CASSKTGLAYEQYF.

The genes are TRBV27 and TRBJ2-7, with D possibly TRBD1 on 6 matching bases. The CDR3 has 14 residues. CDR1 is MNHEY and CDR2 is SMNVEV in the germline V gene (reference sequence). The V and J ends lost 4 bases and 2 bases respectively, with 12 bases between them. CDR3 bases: TGTGCCAGCAGTTACCGGGACACGGCCTACGAGCAGTACTTC. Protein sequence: CASSYRDTAYEQYF.

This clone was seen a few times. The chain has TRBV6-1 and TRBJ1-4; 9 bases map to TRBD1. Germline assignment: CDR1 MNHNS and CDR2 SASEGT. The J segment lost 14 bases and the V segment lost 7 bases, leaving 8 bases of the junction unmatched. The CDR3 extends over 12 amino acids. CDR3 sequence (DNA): TGTGCCAGCACCCCCGGGGACAGGGCGCTGTTTTTT. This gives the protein CASTPGDRALFF.

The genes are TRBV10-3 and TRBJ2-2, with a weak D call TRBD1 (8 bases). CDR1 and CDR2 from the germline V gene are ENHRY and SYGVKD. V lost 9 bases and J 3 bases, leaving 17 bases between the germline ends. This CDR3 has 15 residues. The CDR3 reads CAISTGGGDTGELFF. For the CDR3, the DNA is TGTGCCATTTCAACAGGGGGAGGGGACACCGGGGAGCTGTTTTTT.

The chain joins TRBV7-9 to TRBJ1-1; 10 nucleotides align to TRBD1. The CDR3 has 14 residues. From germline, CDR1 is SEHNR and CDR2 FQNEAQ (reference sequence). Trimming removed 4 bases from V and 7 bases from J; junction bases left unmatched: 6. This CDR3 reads CASSSDRGLFEAFF. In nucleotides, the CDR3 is TGTGCCAGCAGCTCGGACAGGGGGTTATTTGAAGCTTTCTTT.

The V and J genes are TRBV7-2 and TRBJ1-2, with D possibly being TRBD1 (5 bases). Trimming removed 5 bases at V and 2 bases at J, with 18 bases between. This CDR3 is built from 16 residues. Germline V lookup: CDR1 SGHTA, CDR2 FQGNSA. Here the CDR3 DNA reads TGTGCCAGCAGCGCCTGGCTGGGCAGGGAGAACTATGGCTACACCTTC. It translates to CASSAWLGRENYGYTF.

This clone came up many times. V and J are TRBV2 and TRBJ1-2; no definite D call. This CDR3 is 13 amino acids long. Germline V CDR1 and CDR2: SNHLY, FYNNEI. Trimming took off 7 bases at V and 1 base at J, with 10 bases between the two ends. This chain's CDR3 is CASNAGYNYGYTF. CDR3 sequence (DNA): TGTGCCAGCAATGCGGGATATAACTATGGCTACACCTTC.

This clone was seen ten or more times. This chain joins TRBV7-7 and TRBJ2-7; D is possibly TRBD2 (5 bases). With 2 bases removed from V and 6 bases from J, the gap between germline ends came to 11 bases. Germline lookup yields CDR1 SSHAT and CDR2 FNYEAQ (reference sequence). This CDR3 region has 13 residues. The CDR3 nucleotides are TGTGCCAGCAGCTTAACCGGGGTCGGCGAGCAGTACTTC. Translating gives CASSLTGVGEQYF.

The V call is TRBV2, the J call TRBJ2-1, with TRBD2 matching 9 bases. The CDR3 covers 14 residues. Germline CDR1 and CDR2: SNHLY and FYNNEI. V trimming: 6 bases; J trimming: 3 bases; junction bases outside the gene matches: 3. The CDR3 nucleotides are TGTGCCAGCAGAGGCGGGAGGGGCTACAATGAGCAGTTCTTC. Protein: CASRGGRGYNEQFF.

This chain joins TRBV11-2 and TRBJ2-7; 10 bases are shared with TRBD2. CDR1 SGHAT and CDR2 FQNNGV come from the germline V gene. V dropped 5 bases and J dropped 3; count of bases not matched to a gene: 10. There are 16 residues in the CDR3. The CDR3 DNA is TGTGCCAGCAGCCCTCCAGCGGGAGGGCCGGGCTACGAGCAGTACTTC. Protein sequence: CASSPPAGGPGYEQYF.

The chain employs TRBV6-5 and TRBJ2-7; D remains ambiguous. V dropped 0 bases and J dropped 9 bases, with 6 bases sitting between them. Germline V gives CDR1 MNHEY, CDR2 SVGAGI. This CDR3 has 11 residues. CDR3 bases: TGTGCCAGCAGTTACTCTGGGGTGCAGTACTTC. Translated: CASSYSGVQYF.

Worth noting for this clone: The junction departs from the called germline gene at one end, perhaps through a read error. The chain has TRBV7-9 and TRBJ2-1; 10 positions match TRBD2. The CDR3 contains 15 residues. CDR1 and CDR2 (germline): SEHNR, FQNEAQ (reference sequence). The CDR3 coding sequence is TGTGCCAGCAGCCTAGCGGGAGTCGGACAAAATGAGCAGTTCTTC. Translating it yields CASSLAGVGQNEQFF.

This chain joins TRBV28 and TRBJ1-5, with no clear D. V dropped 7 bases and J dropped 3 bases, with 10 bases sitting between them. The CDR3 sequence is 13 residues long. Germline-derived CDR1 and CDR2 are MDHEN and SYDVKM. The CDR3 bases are TGTGCCAGCACGGGCAGGTTCAATCAGCCCCAGCATTTT. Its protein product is CASTGRFNQPQHF.

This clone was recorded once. CDR3 in DNA: TGTGCCAGCAGCGAGTGGGAGATCGGGGAGCTGTTTTTT. It encodes CASSEWEIGELFF. V is TRBV7-3 and J is TRBJ2-2; possible D gene TRBD2, 5 bases. CDR1 SGHTA and CDR2 FQGTGA come from the germline V gene. Trimming took 5 bases from V and 7 from J, leaving 11 bases between them. The CDR3 totals 13 residues.

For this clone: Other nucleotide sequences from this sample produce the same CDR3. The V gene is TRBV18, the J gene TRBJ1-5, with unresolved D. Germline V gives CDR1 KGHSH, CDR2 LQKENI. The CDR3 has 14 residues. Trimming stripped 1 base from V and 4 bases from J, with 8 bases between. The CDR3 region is CASSPLGGNQPQHF. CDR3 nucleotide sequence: TGTGCCAGCTCACCACTGGGAGGAAATCAGCCCCAGCATTTT. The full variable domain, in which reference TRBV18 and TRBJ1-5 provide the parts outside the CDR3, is NAGVMQNPRHLVRRRGQEARLRCSPMKGHSHVYWYRQLPEEGLKFMVYLQKENIIDESGMPKERFSAEFPKEGPSILRIQQVVRGDSAAYFCASSPLGGNQPQHFGDGTRLSIL.

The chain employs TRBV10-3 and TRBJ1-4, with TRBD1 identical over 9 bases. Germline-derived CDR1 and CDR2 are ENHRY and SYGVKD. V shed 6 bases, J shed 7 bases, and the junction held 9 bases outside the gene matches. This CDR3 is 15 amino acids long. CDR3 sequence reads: CAISERTGEFEKLFF. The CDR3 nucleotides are TGTGCCATCAGCGAAAGGACAGGGGAATTTGAAAAACTGTTTTTT.

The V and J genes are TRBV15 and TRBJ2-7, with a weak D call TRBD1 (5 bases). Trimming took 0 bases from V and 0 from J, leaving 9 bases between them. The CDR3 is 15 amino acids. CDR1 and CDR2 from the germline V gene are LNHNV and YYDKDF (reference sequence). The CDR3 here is CATSREQVSSYEQYF. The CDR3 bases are TGTGCCACCAGCAGAGAACAGGTGAGCTCCTACGAGCAGTACTTC.

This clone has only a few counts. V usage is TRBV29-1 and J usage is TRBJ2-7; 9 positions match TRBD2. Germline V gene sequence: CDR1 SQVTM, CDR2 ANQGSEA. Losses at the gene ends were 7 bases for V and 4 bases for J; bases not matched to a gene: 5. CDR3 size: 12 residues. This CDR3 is CSAAGGAYEQYF. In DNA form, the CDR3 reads TGCAGCGCGGCGGGAGGGGCATACGAGCAGTACTTC.

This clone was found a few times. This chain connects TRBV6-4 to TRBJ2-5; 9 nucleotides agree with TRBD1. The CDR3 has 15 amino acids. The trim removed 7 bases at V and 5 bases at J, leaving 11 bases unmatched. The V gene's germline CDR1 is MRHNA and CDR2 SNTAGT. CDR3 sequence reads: CASNLGTGPIETQYF. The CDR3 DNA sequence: TGTGCCAGCAATCTCGGGACAGGGCCTATCGAGACCCAGTACTTC.